There are many counts of the clone carrying this T cell receptor (beta chain). The sample originates from a study of early T cells in non-severe SARS-CoV-2 infection. The CDR3 runs to 15 residues. From germline, CDR1 is MNHEY and CDR2 SVGAGI. With 1 base clipped from V and 7 bases from J, the junction kept 5 bases outside the gene matches. Individual cDNA molecules each received unique molecular identifiers attached to them. Via MiXCR, TCRdb re-called the 5' RACE reads, giving one row per CDR3 protein. The sample yields under 50,000 distinct CDR3 sequences, around 5.6% seen once. The chain has TRBV6-5 and TRBJ2-1; 9 bases are a match to TRBD1. This TCR was sampled from an adult who was a healthcare worker with PCR-confirmed SARS-CoV-2 infection or an uninfected control (not recorded which). Sequencing was carried out using whole blood. CDR3 DNA sequence: TGTGCCAGCAGTTACTATGGGACAGGGTATAATGAGCAGTTCTTC. Amino acids: CASSYYGTGYNEQFF.